This TCR beta chain was found in a study of immune evolution from preneoplasia to lung adenocarcinoma. J was trimmed by 1 base and V by 0 bases; bases with no gene match: 5. The germline V gene has CDR1 KGHSH and CDR2 LQKENI. This CDR3 has 16 residues. Data came from immunoSEQ multiplex PCR; TCRdb stores just in-frame clones and leaves some out. The data contain 7,500 to 10,000 clones, around four fifths of them singletons. Sequencing input: FFPE minimally invasive lung adenocarcinoma tissue. The chain links TRBV18 to TRBJ1-1; 7 bases line up with TRBD1. The clonotype comes from a person aged 70 to 85 with lung adenocarcinoma. Some clones in this sample may be carry-over from other donors' samples. CDR3 sequence: CASSPPSTGSNTEAFF. The CDR3 bases are TGTGCCAGCTCACCACCGTCGACAGGGTCGAACACTGAAGCTTTCTTT. Combining the CDR3 with reference TRBV18 and TRBJ1-1 gives the whole variable domain NAGVMQNPRHLVRRRGQEARLRCSPMKGHSHVYWYRQLPEEGLKFMVYLQKENIIDESGMPKERFSAEFPKEGPSILRIQQVVRGDSAAYFCASSPPSTGSNTEAFFGQGTRLTVV.